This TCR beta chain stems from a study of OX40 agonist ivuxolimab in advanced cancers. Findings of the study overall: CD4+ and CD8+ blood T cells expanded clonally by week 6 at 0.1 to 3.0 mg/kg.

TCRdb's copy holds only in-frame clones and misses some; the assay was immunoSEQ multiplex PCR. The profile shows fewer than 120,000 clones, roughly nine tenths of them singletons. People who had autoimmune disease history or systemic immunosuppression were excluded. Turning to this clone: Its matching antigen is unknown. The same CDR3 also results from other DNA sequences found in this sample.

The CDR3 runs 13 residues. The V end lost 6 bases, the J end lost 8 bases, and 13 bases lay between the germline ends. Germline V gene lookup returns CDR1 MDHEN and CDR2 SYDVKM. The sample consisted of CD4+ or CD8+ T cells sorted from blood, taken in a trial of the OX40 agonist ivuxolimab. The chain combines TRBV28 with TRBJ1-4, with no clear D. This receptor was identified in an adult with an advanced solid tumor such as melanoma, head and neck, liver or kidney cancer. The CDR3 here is CASSLPHSEKLFF. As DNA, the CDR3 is TGTGCCAGCAGCCTTCCCCATTCGGAAAAACTGTTTTTT.